A selection of T cell receptor beta chains follows, all from one sample in a study of T cell repertoires in cytomegalovirus infection. TCRdb fed the reads into MiXCR, producing one record per CDR3 protein. The sample holds about 460,000 distinct CDR3 sequences, about 10% seen once. Input material: PBMCs. These receptors were taken from a human donor in good health (CMV status not recorded). Some clones in this sample may be carry-over from other donors' samples. Each CDR3 is given with its conserved first and last residue. Fields, in order: D gene, CDR3 length, V gene, clone size, J gene, CDR3 protein, CDR3 DNA. A D gene is named only where the DNA matches it firmly. Not every row has a clone size; where given, it reads once, few, many or a size class.

-	14	TRBV12-3/TRBV12-4	many	TRBJ2-7	CASSFVVASDEQYF	TGTGCCAGCAGTTTCGTAGTGGCCTCCGACGAGCAGTACTTC
TRBD2	13	TRBV29-1	-	TRBJ2-7	CSVRVAGLYEQYF	TGCAGCGTTCGGGTAGCGGGGTTATACGAGCAGTACTTC
-	11	TRBV5-8	few	TRBJ2-7	CASSLQNEQYF	TGTGCCAGCAGCTTGCAGAACGAGCAGTACTTC
-	15	TRBV2	few	TRBJ2-2	CASSEVAGMTGELFF	TGTGCCAGCAGTGAAGTAGCAGGGATGACCGGGGAGCTGTTTTTT
TRBD1	16	TRBV18	few	TRBJ2-5	CASSPPAGTGKETQYF	TGTGCCAGCTCACCACCGGCCGGGACAGGGAAGGAGACCCAGTACTTC
TRBD1	14	TRBV3-1	few	TRBJ1-2	CASSQTGQRNGYTF	TGTGCCAGCAGCCAGACAGGGCAAAGAAATGGCTACACCTTC
TRBD2	16	TRBV10-3	many	TRBJ2-3	CAIRRSGREGPDTQYF	TGTGCCATCAGGAGATCTGGGCGGGAGGGCCCAGATACGCAGTATTTT
TRBD1	14	TRBV6-1	few	TRBJ1-4	CASRSTGGNEKLFF	TGTGCCAGCAGATCGACAGGGGGCAATGAAAAACTGTTTTTT
TRBD2	13	TRBV19	few	TRBJ2-1	CASSIGLGNEQFF	TGTGCCAGTAGTATCGGACTAGGCAATGAGCAGTTCTTC
TRBD1	15	TRBV20-1	-	TRBJ1-5	CSAKPDRGSNQPQHF	TGCAGTGCCAAACCCGACAGGGGTAGCAATCAGCCCCAGCATTTT
-	14	TRBV7-2	many	TRBJ2-3	CASSPTGRLDTQYF	TGTGCCAGCAGCCCGACCGGGCGGTTGGATACGCAGTATTTT
-	16	TRBV28	many	TRBJ2-7	CASSLFRGPSAYEQYF	TGTGCCAGCAGTTTGTTCCGTGGGCCTTCAGCCTACGAGCAGTACTTC
-	16	TRBV5-5	-	TRBJ2-5	CASSLGTWGSQETQYF	TGTGCCAGCAGCTTGGGGACTTGGGGAAGTCAAGAGACCCAGTACTTC
-	15	TRBV7-6	many	TRBJ1-5	CASSLDTGSNQPQHF	TGTGCCAGCAGCTTAGATACAGGGAGCAATCAGCCCCAGCATTTT
-	14	TRBV28	many	TRBJ2-1	CASRTSRGHIEQFF	TGTGCCAGCAGGACCTCCCGGGGACACATCGAGCAGTTCTTC
-	15	TRBV10-3	many	TRBJ1-2	CAISQDSSFNYGYTF	TGTGCCATCAGTCAAGACAGCTCCTTTAACTATGGCTACACCTTC
-	13	TRBV7-9	many	TRBJ1-5	CASSDSWNQPQHF	TGTGCCAGCAGCGACAGTTGGAATCAGCCCCAGCATTTT
-	13	TRBV7-8	many	TRBJ1-5	CASSFVEGQPQHF	TGTGCCAGCAGCTTTGTCGAAGGACAGCCCCAGCATTTT
-	14	TRBV15	many	TRBJ2-7	CATSLASGPYEQYF	TGTGCCACCAGCTTAGCCAGCGGGCCCTACGAGCAGTACTTC
TRBD2	15	TRBV4-1	many	TRBJ2-7	CASSQESGGASEQYF	TGCGCCAGCAGCCAAGAAAGCGGGGGGGCCTCCGAGCAGTACTTC
-	14	TRBV28	-	TRBJ2-7	CASSGRGSTYEQYF	TGTGCCAGCAGCGGACGGGGGTCGACCTACGAGCAGTACTTC
-	16	TRBV11-2	many	TRBJ1-4	CASSLETRGRNEKLFF	TGTGCCAGCAGCTTAGAGACCCGGGGCCGAAATGAAAAACTGTTTTTT
TRBD1	13	TRBV28	-	TRBJ2-1	CASSGTGADEQFF	TGTGCCAGCAGCGGGACAGGGGCTGATGAGCAGTTCTTC
-	15	TRBV7-8	many	TRBJ2-7	CASSSMAGTEYEQYF	TGTGCCAGCAGCTCTATGGCCGGGACGGAATACGAGCAGTACTTC